This T cell receptor beta chain was obtained from a study of early T cells in non-severe SARS-CoV-2 infection. Study-level background: Unsorted whole-blood RNA was sequenced in bulk, leaving chains unpaired.

As for this clonotype: Its antigen remains unknown.

Study-wide points: A preference for anti-spike CD8 responses marked VDJdb matching, which missed private and CD4 specificities.

This CDR3 contains 14 residues. The V gene's germline CDR1 is LGHDT and CDR2 YNNKEL (reference sequence). Individual cDNA molecules were tagged with unique molecular identifiers. TCRdb itself ran the 5' RACE reads through MiXCR, one entry per CDR3 protein. Of fewer than 100,000 distinct CDR3 sequences detected, about 11% appear once; the ten largest clones hold approximately 4.8%. The sequencing input was whole blood. The TCR was taken from an adult who was a healthcare worker with PCR-confirmed SARS-CoV-2 infection or an uninfected control (not recorded which). The chain recombines TRBV3-1 with TRBJ2-7, with TRBD1 as a possible D gene (6 bases). With the DNA end fitting TRBJ2-1 better, the J assignment may be wrong. The CDR3 nucleotides read TGTGCCAGCAGCCCCTGGCAGGGGTACGGCGAGCAGTTCTTC. Translated, it gives CASSPWQGYGEQFF.